This T cell receptor (beta chain) was captured by sequencing in a study of blood T cell repertoires in COVID-19 (dated by TCRdb to 2018 to 2021). Broadly, across the study: Collaborator samples came from the United States, Italy and Spain and covered acute and convalescent phases of COVID-19. The dataset comprised deeply sampled blood TCRbeta repertoires from subjects exposed to, actively infected with, or recovered from COVID-19. Sample metadata almost always included a de-identified subject ID, COVID-19 status, age in years and sex. The prospective study material was composed of cDNA or gDNA derived from T cells, B-cell-depleted T cells, or PBMCs. Where available, HLA class I and class II types were taken from metadata supplied by the sample provider and were not determined by assay-based typing. A freely available public database, intended as a resource for researchers studying the immune response to SARS-CoV-2, is where the repertoires were released. The samples were drawn from the first 160 participants of the ongoing ImmuneRACE study and from 1,200 or so subjects provided by 6 global collaborators. Points the paper makes about the study in general: The quantity of clinical and demographic metadata differed by source and by participant and was supplied without curation.

Based on the germline V gene, the CDR1 and CDR2 sequences are LGHNA and YSLEER. For this chain, trimming is 7 bases at the V end and 0 bases at the J end, and the number of junction bases without a gene match is 7. The CDR3 measures 15 amino acids from cysteine to phenylalanine. Here the CDR3 DNA is all that survives: 45 bases in frame from base 1. As for this clone: This receptor's antigen is unknown. No base qualities exist here, and no much larger clone lies one base off it.

The immunoSEQ Assay, a bias-controlled multiplex PCR, was used to amplify TCRbeta CDR3 regions from genomic DNA. Turning to the authors' computational methods: Nucleated cell counts per sample were estimated from amplification of reference gene primers within the assay. Sequence reads were collapsed and filtered to measure the absolute abundance of every unique TCRbeta CDR3 rearrangement. Productive Simpson clonality was computed per sample as the square root of Simpson's diversity index over productive rearrangements. Not all clones reach the TCRdb copy of this immuneACCESS table, which keeps in-frame sequences only. Checked studies attribute under half of the gap to unresolved V genes and leave the rest unexplained. V, J and clone size derive from that table, while D and trimming were established from the DNA sequence. In all, the sample holds 60,000 or so clones, and under 95% of those were seen once. Jointly, the top ten make up less than 2% of the sample.

Each collaborating institution followed its own protocols to collect whole blood in K2EDTA tubes. Collaborator samples were shipped for TCRbeta analysis as frozen whole blood, isolated PBMCs, or DNA extracted from either sample type. This clonotype was obtained from a human donor in a cohort sampled during active COVID-19. Material: peripheral blood. Here the chain combines TRBV4-3 and TRBJ2-3, with 7 central nucleotides matching TRBD2. The DNA sequence follows: TGCGCCAGCACAGACGGTAGCGGGAGCACAGATACGCAGTATTTT. Its translation reads: CASTDGSGSTDTQYF.